In its sample, the clone carrying this T cell receptor beta chain was seen many times. Its antigen is not known. The data were taken from a study of molecular identifiers for immune sequencing clone quantification. With RNA at 10%, 30% or 50%, naive CD8 libraries came from about 20,000 to 1,000,000 sorted cells. V dropped 4 bases and J dropped 7 bases, with 20 bases sitting between them. Germline V lookup: CDR1 MNHEY, CDR2 SMNVEV (reference sequence). This CDR3 region has 16 residues. With listed TCR primers and previously described methods, bulk TCR libraries were prepared. Each CDR3 protein gets one entry after TCRdb re-called the PCR reads with MiXCR. The sample has about 640,000 distinct CDR3 sequences; just under 20% are singletons. General observations from the study: Under 1% of molecules in naive cells, but over 98% of effector molecules, belonged to clones above 20 RNA copies.

The rearrangement uses TRBV27 and TRBJ1-5, with D uncertain. The receptor was derived from a human donor in good health. Some libraries in this study had Jurkat cell RNA spiked in. Material: naive CD8+ T cells from blood, with Jurkat cell RNA spiked in. Subset here: FACS-sorted CD8+CD4-CCR7+CD45RA+ naive T cells. Here the CDR3 reads CASSSSTLYGSQPQHF. The CDR3 coding sequence is TGTGCCAGCAGTTCATCGACACTGTATGGCTCCCAGCCCCAGCATTTT.